The 3 T cell receptor beta chains below come from one sample, sequenced in a study of PD-L1 blockade in urothelial cancer. The protocol was immunoSEQ multiplex PCR, while the TCRdb copy is restricted to in-frame clones and leaves out a portion. The sample shows about 91,000 clones, around four fifths of them seen only once. Time point reported: peripheral blood 6 weeks after treatment start. The material sequenced was PBMCs, taken around atezolizumab (anti-PD-L1) treatment. The receptors here all came from a man between 65 and 79 years old with urothelial cancer.

The chain joins TRBV19 to TRBJ2-5; D not certain. Trimming cost V 3 bases and J 2 bases, with 7 bases left between them. Germline CDR1 LNHDA, CDR2 SQIVND (reference sequence). The CDR3 covers 13 residues. The CDR3 sequence: CASSMSKQETQYF. The CDR3 DNA sequence: TGTGCCAGTAGTATGAGTAAGCAAGAGACCCAGTACTTC. The full variable domain, its missing parts supplied by reference TRBV19 and TRBJ2-5, is DGGITQSPKYLFRKEGQNVTLSCEQNLNHDAMYWYRQDPGQGLRLIYYSQIVNDFQKGDIAEGYSVSREKKESFPLTVTSAQKNPTAFYLCASSMSKQETQYFGPGTRLLVL.

V usage is TRBV5-5 and J usage is TRBJ2-7; 7 nucleotides match TRBD1. CDR3 length: 14 residues. In germline, CDR1 is SGHKS, CDR2 YYEKEE (reference sequence). The junction had 2 bases not matched to a gene; V was cut back by 0 bases and J by 2 bases. CDR3 nucleotide sequence: TGTGCCAGCAGCTTGGCAGGGGGTCCCTACGAGCAGTACTTC. It translates to CASSLAGGPYEQYF.

This chain uses TRBV4-2 with TRBJ1-2; 9 bases match TRBD1. The V gene's germline CDR1 is LGHNA and CDR2 YNFKEQ. This CDR3 is 15 amino acids long. V shed 4 bases and J 4 bases; nucleotides not matched to a gene: 7. CDR3 sequence reads: CASSPEQGAGYGYTF. CDR3 coding DNA: TGTGCCAGCAGCCCTGAACAGGGGGCTGGCTATGGCTACACCTTC.